The 29 T cell receptor beta chains presented below share a single source sample, sequenced in a study of breast tumors, draining lymph nodes, adjacent tissues. TCRdb passed the multiplex PCR reads through MiXCR, listing each CDR3 protein once. This table has around 250,000 distinct CDR3 sequences, 34% appearing once. Breast cancer patients provided tissue from their axillary draining lymph nodes. Sequencing was done on a sample of axillary lymph node tissue. These receptors all come from a female donor with breast cancer. Some clones in this sample may be carry-over from other donors' samples.

To note about this clonotype: Because the CDR3 is missing its conserved closing phenylalanine or tryptophan, this is likely a read error. The chain is built from TRBV5-1 and TRBJ1-2; possible D gene TRBD1, 6 bases. CDR1 SGHRS and CDR2 YFSETQ come from the germline V gene. V dropped 1 base and J dropped 4 bases, with 11 bases sitting between them. The CDR3 sequence is 14 residues long. CDR3 sequence reads: CASSLPADSYGYTL. CDR3 bases: TGCGCCAGCAGCTTGCCGGCGGACAGCTATGGCTACACCCTC.

This clonotype was seen ten or more times. The chain combines TRBV6-5 with TRBJ2-6; D not resolved. The V and J ends lost 4 bases and 4 bases respectively, with 8 bases between them. The length of the CDR3 is 14 residues. The germline CDR1 and CDR2 sequences are MNHEY and SVGAGI. The chain's CDR3 is CASSSPYGANVLTF. The CDR3 coding sequence is TGTGCCAGCAGTTCCCCTTACGGGGCCAACGTCCTGACTTTC.

In the case of this clonotype: This may be a read error, as it is one base from a much larger clone. J is TRBJ1-2 and V is TRBV6-1; possibly TRBD1 for D (5 bases). The CDR3 consists of 11 residues. In germline, CDR1 is MNHNS, CDR2 SASEGT. DNA of the CDR3: TGTGCCGGCAGGGATAACTATGGCTACACCTTC. This encodes CAGRDNYGYTF.

The rearrangement joins TRBV9 to TRBJ2-5; TRBD2 matches 9 bases. The CDR3 contains 17 residues. Per germline, CDR1 SGDLS and CDR2 YYNGEE. V dropped 0 bases and J dropped 2; count of bases not matched to a gene: 8. The CDR3 loop reads CASSVVGSGGNQETQYF. DNA of the CDR3: TGTGCCAGCAGCGTAGTGGGTAGCGGGGGAAATCAAGAGACCCAGTACTTC.

This clonotype has at least ten counts. The chain joins TRBV24-1 to TRBJ2-2; maybe TRBD2 (6 bases). Trimming removed 3 bases at V and 4 bases at J, with 20 bases between. Germline V CDR1 and CDR2: KGHDR, SFDVKD. The CDR3 has 18 residues. CDR3 in amino acids: CATSDPTSSTGGTGELFF. The CDR3 DNA sequence: TGTGCCACCAGTGATCCGACTTCTTCCACCGGGGGCACCGGGGAGCTGTTTTTT.

The chain couples TRBV7-9 to TRBJ2-3, with D uncertain. This CDR3 is 13 amino acids long. Germline lookup yields CDR1 SEHNR and CDR2 FQNEAQ (reference sequence). V was trimmed by 5 bases and J by 3 bases, leaving 9 bases between them. CDR3 bases: TGTGCCAGCAGCGCCCCCGAGACAGATACGCAGTATTTT. This sequence encodes CASSAPETDTQYF.

This clonotype was counted once. A read error may explain this, as a much larger clone is one base away. The chain employs TRBV6-5 and TRBJ2-6, with D maybe TRBD1 (5 bases). Looked up from germline, CDR1 is MNHEY and CDR2 is SVGAGI. There are 16 residues in the CDR3. CDR3 loop: CASSYSRVTGANILTF. CDR3 nucleotides: TGTGCCAGCAGTTACTCCCGGGTAACTGGGGCCAACATCCTGACTTTC.

About this clonotype itself: The CDR3 carries no conserved terminal phenylalanine or tryptophan, so it likely arises from a read error. The DNA is left out, because the CDR3 cannot be placed on it with certainty; the CDR3 is given as TCRdb lists it. The chain recombines TRBV4-3 with TRBJ1-6; TRBD1, the D gene given by the table, was not confirmed from the DNA. Termini included, the CDR3 measures 8 amino acids. Germline values: CDR1 LGHNA, CDR2 YSLEER. CDR3 loop: CASSTGQG.

By proportion, this clonotype is medium-sized. V is TRBV25-1 and J is TRBJ1-5, with D perhaps matching TRBD1 (5 bases). The V and J ends lost 3 bases and 2 bases respectively, with 8 bases between them. This CDR3 comprises 14 residues. Germline V gene sequence: CDR1 MGHDK, CDR2 SYGVNS. CDR3 loop: CASSDSRGNQPQHF. In DNA, the CDR3 is TGTGCCAGCAGTGACTCCAGGGGCAATCAGCCCCAGCATTTT.

To note about this clonotype: This may stem from a read error, because a much larger clone lies one nucleotide away. The rearrangement links TRBV5-1 to TRBJ1-3; D gene unclear. CDR1 and CDR2 from the germline V gene are SGHRS and YFSETQ. Trimming took off 0 bases at V and 1 base at J, with 8 bases between the two ends. The CDR3 contains 15 residues. The CDR3 sequence: CASSLARLSGNTIYF. The CDR3 DNA reads as TGCGCCAGCAGCTTGGCGAGGTTATCTGGAAACACCATATATTTT.

This clonotype has a count of ten or more. At one of its ends the junction is not consistent with the germline gene, which may arise from a read error. The chain couples TRBV19 to TRBJ2-3; D not certain. There are 14 residues in the CDR3. Germline V gene sequence: CDR1 LNHDA, CDR2 SQIVND (reference sequence). The DNA for the CDR3 is TGTGCCGGTAGTATGCAGGTGGGCACAGATACGCAGTATTTT. It encodes CAGSMQVGTDTQYF.

The table lists this clonotype with many counts. The CDR3 region is CASSLVGRRSSNEQFF. CDR3 sequence (DNA): TGTGCCAGCAGCTTAGTCGGCCGCCGAAGCTCCAATGAGCAGTTCTTC. The V call is TRBV7-2, the J call TRBJ2-1; no firm D call. V lost 1 base and J lost 6, with 16 bases in between. The CDR3 runs to 16 residues. Per the germline V gene, CDR1 is SGHTA and CDR2 is FQGNSA.

The CDR3 reads CASSSGQGAIYGYTF. CDR3 DNA sequence: TGTGCCAGCAGCTCCGGACAGGGGGCTATCTATGGCTACACCTTC. The chain links TRBV5-4 to TRBJ1-2; 11 bases are a match to TRBD1. V was clipped by 3 bases and J by 4 bases; unmatched bases: 5. The CDR3 is 15 residues long. The germline CDR1 and CDR2 sequences are SGHNT and YYREEE (reference sequence).

This clonotype was counted ten times or more. This chain uses TRBV20-1 with TRBJ1-5; a weak D match, TRBD1 (6 bases). The germline V gene has CDR1 DFQATT and CDR2 SNEGSKA (reference sequence). The CDR3 contains 15 residues. The V end was cut by 4 bases, the J end by 0 bases, with 13 bases between. The CDR3 DNA reads as TGCAGTGCTACGGACAGACCTTATAGCAATCAGCCCCAGCATTTT. Its protein is CSATDRPYSNQPQHF.

CDR3 DNA sequence: TGTGCCAGCAGCCTCACTAGCGGAATTTTAGAGACCCAGTACTTC. Protein: CASSLTSGILETQYF. The chain employs TRBV9 and TRBJ2-5; TRBD2 aligns across 8 bases. Germline V CDR1 and CDR2: SGDLS, YYNGEE. There are 15 residues in the CDR3. V shed 4 bases, J shed 4 bases, and the junction held 9 bases outside the gene matches.

The DNA of the CDR3 is TGTGCCAGCAGTCACCTTGCAGGGAGAGATGAGCAGTTCTTC. Translated, it gives CASSHLAGRDEQFF. The chain joins TRBV6-2 or TRBV6-3 to TRBJ2-1; D may correspond to TRBD1 or TRBD2 (5 bases each). The CDR3 is 14 amino acids. The germline gives CDR1 MNHEY, CDR2 SVGEGT. Trimming stripped 5 bases from V and 8 bases from J, with 16 bases between.

V and J are TRBV6-5 and TRBJ1-5; the D gene is possibly TRBD1 (5 bases). V was shortened by 0 bases and J by 5 bases, with 8 bases between the two germline ends. The CDR3 totals 14 residues. From germline, CDR1 is MNHEY and CDR2 SVGAGI. The CDR3 sequence: CASSYSQGDQPQHF. The CDR3 DNA sequence: TGTGCCAGCAGTTACTCCCAGGGAGATCAGCCCCAGCATTTT.

In its sample, this clonotype was seen many times. The V call is TRBV19, the J call TRBJ1-2; D not resolved. The V end lost 5 bases, the J end lost 7 bases, and 8 bases lay between the germline ends. Germline V gene sequence: CDR1 LNHDA, CDR2 SQIVND (reference sequence). There are 11 residues in the CDR3. CDR3 bases: TGTGCCAGTAGTTCCGGGAGTGGCTACACCTTC. Translated: CASSSGSGYTF. The full variable domain, rest sourced from reference TRBV19 and TRBJ1-2, is DGGITQSPKYLFRKEGQNVTLSCEQNLNHDAMYWYRQDPGQGLRLIYYSQIVNDFQKGDIAEGYSVSREKKESFPLTVTSAQKNPTAFYLCASSSGSGYTFGSGTRLTVV.

In the case of this clonotype: This could be a read error, since a much larger clone is one nucleotide away. J is TRBJ1-5 and V is TRBV19, with a weak D call TRBD1 (6 bases). The length of the CDR3 is 17 residues. CDR1 is LNHDA and CDR2 is SQIVND in the germline V gene (reference sequence). The CDR3 nucleotides read TGTGCCAGCCAGACAAAAACAGGGAGATTTAGCAATCAGCCCCAGCCTTTT. Translated, it gives CASQTKTGRFSNQPQPF.

This clonotype occurred many times. This chain connects TRBV6-4 to TRBJ2-3; 7 positions agree with TRBD1. CDR3 size: 14 residues. The V segment lost 5 bases and the J segment 1 base; nucleotides outside the gene matches: 3. Germline CDR1 MRHNA, CDR2 SNTAGT. The CDR3 region has the DNA TGTGCCAGCAGTACGGGACAGCGCACAGATACGCAGTATTTT. This codes for CASSTGQRTDTQYF.

The V gene is TRBV19, the J gene TRBJ1-4, with 10 bases aligning to TRBD1. V shed 5 bases and J 15 bases; nucleotides not matched to a gene: 12. This CDR3 has 14 residues. Germline values: CDR1 LNHDA, CDR2 SQIVND (reference sequence). In nucleotides, the CDR3 is TGTGCCAGTAGTTTTGGACAGGGGGTTAAGGGGTTGTTTTTT. This sequence encodes CASSFGQGVKGLFF.

As regards this clonotype: A single base separates this from a much larger clone, so it may be a read error. V gene TRBV10-3 combines with J gene TRBJ2-7, with no clear D. Germline CDR1 is ENHRY and CDR2 is SYGVKD. The CDR3 consists of 15 residues. This chain's CDR3 is CASSYGGPESAEQYF. CDR3 DNA: TGTGCCAGCAGTTACGGTGGACCCGAGAGTGCCGAGCAGTACTTC.

This chain connects TRBV12-3 or TRBV12-4 to TRBJ1-5, with D uncertain. The CDR3 loop spans 12 amino acids. The germline V and J ends were trimmed by 3 bases and 12 bases, with 12 bases remaining between them. The CDR3 region is CASSLFNRLQHF. The CDR3 DNA is TGTGCCAGCAGTTTGTTCAATCGGCTCCAGCATTTT.

The chain couples TRBV6-5 to TRBJ2-5; TRBD2 aligns across 7 bases. Trimming took 5 bases from V and 5 from J; bases not matched to a gene: 5. The V gene's germline CDR1 is MNHEY and CDR2 SVGAGI. There are 13 residues in the CDR3. CDR3 sequence (DNA): TGTGCCAGCAGTCACGTCGGGGGGGAGACCCAGTACTTC. This gives the protein CASSHVGGETQYF.

This clonotype was counted between two and nine times. The chain recombines TRBV5-1 with TRBJ1-1, with D unresolved. The CDR3 is 14 residues long. Trimming removed 0 bases from V and 5 bases from J, with 11 bases in between. CDR1 SGHRS and CDR2 YFSETQ come from the germline V gene. CDR3 in amino acids: CASSLDGRMTEAFF. CDR3 nucleotide sequence: TGCGCCAGCAGCTTGGACGGCAGGATGACTGAAGCTTTCTTT.

This chain links TRBV29-1 with TRBJ1-4; TRBD1 agrees at 9 bases. In germline, CDR1 is SQVTM, CDR2 ANQGSEA. J gave up 6 bases and V 7 bases, and 3 bases lay outside the gene matches. The CDR3 has 12 residues. The CDR3 nucleotides read TGCAGCGCCGGGACAGGGCATGAAAAACTGTTTTTT. Its protein product is CSAGTGHEKLFF.

V usage is TRBV7-9 and J usage is TRBJ2-7; 7 positions agree with TRBD1. The J segment lost 9 bases and the V segment lost 5 bases, leaving 16 bases of the junction unmatched. The length of the CDR3 is 15 residues. Looked up from germline, CDR1 is SEHNR and CDR2 is FQNEAQ (reference sequence). The CDR3 DNA reads TGTGCCAGCAGCATTCGGGACCTTAGGGGGCGCGGGCAGTACTTC. Translating it yields CASSIRDLRGRGQYF. Full variable domain (missing parts from reference TRBV7-9 and TRBJ2-7): DTGVSQNPRHKITKRGQNVTFRCDPISEHNRLYWYRQTLGQGPEFLTYFQNEAQLEKSRLLSDRFSAERPKGSFSTLEIQRTEQGDSAMYLCASSIRDLRGRGQYFGPGTRLTVT.

The chain has TRBV24-1 and TRBJ2-1; 11 bases fit TRBD2. CDR3 length equals 16 residues. V dropped 4 bases and J dropped 8; count of bases not matched to a gene: 9. In germline, CDR1 is KGHDR, CDR2 SFDVKD. DNA for the CDR3: TGTGCCACCAGTGACAGCGCTAGCGGGAGGATTGATGAGCAGTTCTTC. Residues: CATSDSASGRIDEQFF.

This clonotype was observed at least ten times. The chain links TRBV5-1 to TRBJ2-2; D may correspond to TRBD1 or TRBD2 (5 bases each). Trimming removed 2 bases from V and 4 bases from J, with 9 bases in between. This CDR3 has 14 amino acids. CDR1 and CDR2 (germline): SGHRS, YFSETQ. The DNA for the CDR3 is TGCGCCAGCAGCTTCGTAGGGACCACCGGGGAGCTGTTTTTT. Translating gives CASSFVGTTGELFF. Drawing the rest from reference TRBV5-1 and TRBJ2-2, the complete variable domain is KAGVTQTPRYLIKTRGQQVTLSCSPISGHRSVSWYQQTPGQGLQFLFEYFSETQRNKGNFPGRFSGRQFSNSRSEMNVSTLELGDSALYLCASSFVGTTGELFFGEGSRLTVL.